This TCR beta chain was documented in a study of T cell repertoires in cytomegalovirus infection. TCRdb itself ran the reads through MiXCR, one entry per CDR3 protein. The table shows approximately 500,000 distinct CDR3 sequences, with roughly a third occurring only once. V gave up 2 bases and J gave up 0 bases, with 15 bases separating them. This CDR3 is 17 amino acids long. Per the germline V gene, CDR1 is MNHEY and CDR2 is SVGAGI. In this sample, this clonotype turned up a few times. Its antigen is not known. This sample comprised cultured PBMCs, obtained from culture after CMV antigen stimulation. This TCR derives from a human donor in good health (CMV status not recorded). Some clones in this sample may be carry-over from other donors' samples. The chain recombines TRBV6-5 with TRBJ2-3; a weak D match, TRBD2 (5 bases). The CDR3 nucleotides read TGTGCCAGCAGTTACACCCCGGCTAGCCGTAGCACAGATACGCAGTATTTT. It encodes CASSYTPASRSTDTQYF.